A single T cell receptor (beta chain) is shown here with its context. Its cognate antigen has yet to be identified. The record has no base qualities; no much larger clone is one base away. This record comes from a study of blood T cell repertoires in COVID-19 (dated by TCRdb to the early 2020s). The study in broad terms: Collaborator samples came from the United States, Italy and Spain and covered acute and convalescent phases of COVID-19. The prospective study material was composed of cDNA or gDNA derived from T cells, B-cell-depleted T cells, or PBMCs. The dataset comprised deeply sampled blood TCRbeta repertoires from subjects exposed to, actively infected with, or recovered from COVID-19. The repertoires were released in a freely available public database meant as a resource for research on the immune response to SARS-CoV-2. The samples were drawn from two sources: the first 160 participants of the ongoing ImmuneRACE study, and about 1,300 subjects contributed by 6 global collaborators. The sample metadata nearly always contained a de-identified subject ID, COVID-19 status, age in years and sex. Where HLA class I and class II types were available, the types were taken from metadata supplied by the sample provider, not from assay-based typing. Study-level results and caveats: How much clinical and demographic metadata was included differed by source and by participant, and the metadata was provided uncurated.

Reading from cysteine to phenylalanine, the CDR3 counts 14 amino acids. The entry retains the CDR3 DNA only, 42 bases that are in frame from base 1. CDR1 LNHDA and CDR2 SQIVND are derived from the germline V gene (reference sequence). V is pruned by 2 bases and J by 8 bases, leaving 6 bases of the junction without a gene match. The immunoSEQ Assay, a bias-controlled multiplex PCR, was used to amplify TCRbeta CDR3 regions from genomic DNA. For the original study's pipeline: Nucleated cell counts per sample were estimated from amplification of reference gene primers within the assay. To quantify the absolute abundance of each unique TCRbeta CDR3 rearrangement, sequence reads were collapsed and filtered. For each sample, productive Simpson clonality was calculated as the square root of Simpson's diversity index over productive rearrangements. Drawn from immuneACCESS, this table holds only the in-frame rearrangements with V and J called that TCRdb kept. Clones are partly lost; checked studies trace under half to an unresolved V gene and leave the rest unexplained. V, J and clone size reflect that table, while D and trimming were determined from the DNA. The sample profile shows around 79,000 clones; approximately 80% of them were found once. The top ten hold 6% to 7% of the sample.

The collaborating institutions used their own protocols to collect whole blood in K2EDTA tubes. For TCRbeta analysis, collaborator samples were shipped as frozen whole blood, as isolated PBMCs, or as DNA extracted from either sample type. The origin of this receptor is a woman aged 55-69 years with acute or convalescent COVID-19. Specimen: peripheral blood. Recombination connected TRBV19 to TRBJ2-1, with 7 middle bases fitting TRBD2. The DNA sequence follows: TGTGCCAGTAGTATAATGGCTAGCGGAGATGAGCAGTTCTTC. Its translation reads: CASSIMASGDEQFF.